Below are 18 T cell receptor beta chains sequenced from a single sample in a study of CD8 T cells in ankylosing spondylitis. Study-wide results and limits: Seemingly distinctive of ankylosing spondylitis blood was a TCR beta motif formed by eight highly homologous variants.

Their cognate antigens are unknown. TCRdb redid the calling of the 5' RACE reads with MiXCR, one entry per CDR3 protein. The sample includes a few hundred thousand distinct CDR3 sequences, approximately 11% seen only once; the top ten take 6.5% to 7%. The sequenced material came from blood, either unsorted or a sorted T cell fraction (not recorded which). These TCRs come from a male donor with ankylosing spondylitis.

This clonotype was detected only a few times. The gene calls are TRBV4-1 and TRBJ2-1; D gene ambiguous. There are 16 residues in the CDR3. The ends were cut back, 2 bases at V and 1 base at J, with 12 bases in the middle. The V gene's germline CDR1 is MGHRA and CDR2 YSYEKL. The CDR3 nucleotides read TGCGCCAGCAGCCAATCTGATTCCAGGTCCTACAATGAGCAGTTCTTC. This encodes CASSQSDSRSYNEQFF.

The CDR3 is CASSQDMAPPETYNEQFF. The DNA of the CDR3 is TGCGCCAGCAGCCAAGATATGGCCCCGCCAGAGACTTACAATGAGCAGTTCTTC. This rearrangement joins TRBV4-1 to TRBJ2-1; unclear D gene. This CDR3 is built from 18 residues. The ends were cut back, 0 bases at V and 4 bases at J, with 19 bases in the middle. Germline V gene sequence: CDR1 MGHRA, CDR2 YSYEKL.

The chain is built from TRBV29-1 and TRBJ1-3; D remains unclear. V was pared by 7 bases and J by 0 bases, with 13 bases between. The CDR3 loop spans 14 amino acids. The germline V gene has CDR1 SQVTM and CDR2 ANQGSEA. The chain's CDR3 is CSARSTSSGNTIYF. As DNA, the CDR3 is TGCAGCGCCAGAAGCACAAGCTCTGGAAACACCATATATTTT.

This clonotype has ten or more counts. The chain is built from TRBV20-1 and TRBJ2-3; 7 bases align to TRBD1. Germline CDR1 reads DFQATT; CDR2 reads SNEGSKA (reference sequence). Trimming removed 0 bases from V and 3 bases from J; junction bases left unmatched: 6. The CDR3 is 15 residues long. The CDR3, as DNA: TGCAGTGCTAGAGAGGACAGGTTTTTGACAGATACGCAGTATTTT. Protein product: CSAREDRFLTDTQYF.

A few counts support this clonotype. This rearrangement joins TRBV12-3 or TRBV12-4 to TRBJ2-2, with D unclear. The length of the CDR3 is 15 residues. Trimming removed 1 base from V and 3 bases from J, with 9 bases in between. CDR3 amino acids: CASSLGARDTGELFF. The CDR3 DNA reads TGTGCCAGCAGTTTAGGAGCCCGGGACACCGGGGAGCTGTTTTTT.

The rearrangement joins TRBV7-9 to TRBJ2-7, with 7 bases aligning to TRBD2. The ends lost 2 bases at V and 0 bases at J; junction bases unmatched: 4. The CDR3 spans 15 residues. Germline assignment: CDR1 SEHNR and CDR2 FQNEAQ (reference sequence). Here the CDR3 DNA reads TGTGCCAGCAGCTTAAAGCGGGAAAGCTCCTACGAGCAGTACTTC. It yields the protein CASSLKRESSYEQYF. The complete variable domain, with remaining parts taken from reference TRBV7-9 and TRBJ2-7, reads DTGVSQNPRHKITKRGQNVTFRCDPISEHNRLYWYRQTLGQGPEFLTYFQNEAQLEKSRLLSDRFSAERPKGSFSTLEIQRTEQGDSAMYLCASSLKRESSYEQYFGPGTRLTVT.

This clonotype occurred many times. V is TRBV29-1 and J is TRBJ2-1; TRBD2 agrees at 10 bases. V shed 8 bases and J 9 bases; nucleotides not matched to a gene: 10. This CDR3 region has 13 residues. Germline assignment: CDR1 SQVTM and CDR2 ANQGSEA. The CDR3 loop is CSSILAGAGEQFF. In DNA form, the CDR3 reads TGCAGCTCAATCCTAGCGGGAGCGGGTGAGCAGTTCTTC.

The chain uses TRBV29-1 and TRBJ2-1; D gene unclear. The V gene's germline CDR1 is SQVTM and CDR2 ANQGSEA. The CDR3 has 12 residues. V shed 0 bases and J shed 8 bases, with 8 bases lying between them. The CDR3 DNA is TGCAGCGTTGAAGATAATAGGTATGAGCAGTTCTTC. It is translated as CSVEDNRYEQFF.

This clonotype was seen ten or more times. The chain carries TRBV20-1 and TRBJ2-2; possibly TRBD1 for D (6 bases). V was pared by 0 bases and J by 4 bases, with 15 bases between. The CDR3 totals 16 residues. Per the germline V gene, CDR1 is DFQATT and CDR2 is SNEGSKA (reference sequence). The CDR3 DNA sequence: TGCAGTGCTAGAGATAAGGGGCCAGGGGTCACCGGGGAGCTGTTTTTT. It is translated as CSARDKGPGVTGELFF.

V gene TRBV5-1 combines with J gene TRBJ2-1, with D possibly being TRBD1 (8 bases). The CDR3 runs 16 residues. Per the germline V gene, CDR1 is SGHRS and CDR2 is YFSETQ. Between the trimmed V and J ends, which lost 4 bases and 1 base, there was a span of 15 bases. The chain's CDR3 is CASSRLQGGSYNEQFF. The CDR3 region has the DNA TGCGCCAGCAGCAGACTACAGGGGGGGTCCTACAATGAGCAGTTCTTC.

The J gene is TRBJ1-2, the V gene TRBV30; maybe TRBD1 (6 bases). Trimming cost V 2 bases and J 0 bases, with 7 bases left between them. CDR3 length: 13 amino acids. CDR1 and CDR2 (germline): GTSNPN, SVGIG (reference sequence). CDR3 region: CAWSKGANYGYTF. CDR3 coding DNA: TGTGCCTGGAGTAAGGGGGCTAACTATGGCTACACCTTC.

This clonotype was found a few times. CDR3 sequence (DNA): TGCAGCGTTGCGAGGGGGAACCGGAACACTGAAGCTTTCTTT. Translation gives CSVARGNRNTEAFF. The chain couples TRBV29-1 to TRBJ1-1; D might be TRBD1 (6 bases). Germline V gives CDR1 SQVTM, CDR2 ANQGSEA. V was cut by 4 bases and J by 1 base, with 13 bases left in between. The CDR3 has 14 amino acids.

The sample holds a few counts of this clonotype. The V gene is TRBV20-1, the J gene TRBJ2-1, with 9 nucleotides matching TRBD2. Germline V lookup: CDR1 DFQATT, CDR2 SNEGSKA (reference sequence). V dropped 2 bases and J dropped 6; count of bases not matched to a gene: 5. The CDR3 totals 14 residues. CDR3 in amino acids: CSARRREGLNEQFF. For the CDR3, the DNA is TGCAGTGCTAGAAGGCGGGAGGGCCTCAATGAGCAGTTCTTC.

This clonotype was counted only a few times. The J gene is TRBJ1-1, the V gene TRBV6-6; D perhaps matches TRBD1 (5 bases). V lost 8 bases to trimming and J lost 3 bases, with 13 bases between them. This CDR3 region has 13 residues. CDR1 is MNHNY and CDR2 is SVGAGI in the germline V gene (reference sequence). CDR3 nucleotides: TGTGCCAGCCTCAGGGCTGTGGACACTGAAGCTTTCTTT. The encoded protein is CASLRAVDTEAFF.

The rearrangement joins TRBV5-1 to TRBJ2-7, with TRBD1 matching over 11 bases. V lost 4 bases and J lost 7; bases outside the gene matches: 10. CDR3 length: 15 amino acids. Germline V gene lookup returns CDR1 SGHRS and CDR2 YFSETQ. The CDR3 reads CASSAGTGGLREQYF. CDR3 bases: TGCGCCAGCAGCGCCGGGACAGGGGGTCTAAGGGAGCAGTACTTC.

The rearrangement links TRBV20-1 to TRBJ2-1, with 11 nucleotides matching TRBD2. The CDR3 runs to 16 residues. CDR1 and CDR2 (germline): DFQATT, SNEGSKA (reference sequence). In DNA form, the CDR3 reads TGCACCGGGACTAGCGGATCCGTTAATCCTTACAATGAGCAGTTCTTC. Translation: CTGTSGSVNPYNEQFF.

This clonotype showed up just a few times. The chain employs TRBV3-1 and TRBJ1-6; D remains ambiguous. The CDR3 is 14 amino acids. Looked up from germline, CDR1 is LGHDT and CDR2 is YNNKEL (reference sequence). The V and J ends lost 6 bases and 1 base respectively, with 7 bases between them. CDR3 sequence: CASSSDSYNSPLHF. The CDR3 nucleotides are TGTGCCAGCAGTTCGGATTCCTATAATTCACCCCTCCACTTT.

Only a few counts were recorded for this clonotype. This chain joins TRBV6-1 and TRBJ1-5, with unresolved D. Trimming pared 7 bases from V and 5 bases from J, leaving 18 bases between. The CDR3 spans 15 residues. Per germline, CDR1 MNHNS and CDR2 SASEGT. This CDR3 reads CASTQESAGDQPQHF. The CDR3 coding sequence is TGTGCCAGCACACAAGAGAGTGCTGGGGATCAGCCCCAGCATTTT.